Listed below are T cell receptor beta chains from one sample, sequenced in a study of T-cell reconstitution after alpha-beta-depleted transplantation in children. TCRdb called the PCR reads again in MiXCR, with one record for every CDR3 protein. The sample carries 670,000 or so distinct CDR3 sequences, around 13% recorded once. Material: PBMCs, obtained before TCRalphabeta/CD19-depleted stem cell transplant. These receptor sequences come from a girl aged 2 to 10 with congenital amegakaryocytic thrombocytopenia, due to receive a stem cell transplant. Each CDR3 is given with its conserved first and last residue. The order of the fields is D gene, clone size, V gene, CDR3 length, J gene, CDR3 protein, CDR3 DNA. The D gene is left open where the match is weak. Clone size is not always given. Where it is, it says once, few, many or a class for expanded clones.

D gene: TRBD1; clone size: few; V gene: TRBV5-4; CDR3 length: 13; J gene: TRBJ2-5; CDR3 protein: CASSTGGSETQYF; CDR3 DNA: TGTGCCAGCAGTACAGGGGGCTCGGAGACCCAGTACTTC
D gene: .; clone size: few; V gene: TRBV7-9; CDR3 length: 13; J gene: TRBJ2-1; CDR3 protein: CASSPSQYNEQFF; CDR3 DNA: TGTGCCAGCAGCCCCTCCCAATACAATGAGCAGTTCTTC
D gene: TRBD2; clone size: .; V gene: TRBV4-1; CDR3 length: 16; J gene: TRBJ2-7; CDR3 protein: CASSQDLPSGGYEQYF; CDR3 DNA: TGCGCCAGCAGCCAAGATCTCCCTAGCGGGGGCTACGAGCAGTACTTC
D gene: .; clone size: .; V gene: TRBV15; CDR3 length: 16; J gene: TRBJ2-5; CDR3 protein: CATSIYRASIQETQYF; CDR3 DNA: TGTGCCACCAGCATTTACAGGGCCTCGATCCAAGAGACCCAGTACTTC
D gene: TRBD1; clone size: few; V gene: TRBV12-3/TRBV12-4; CDR3 length: 13; J gene: TRBJ2-1; CDR3 protein: CASRRANRGEQFF; CDR3 DNA: TGTGCCAGCAGACGGGCCAACAGGGGTGAGCAGTTCTTC
D gene: .; clone size: few; V gene: TRBV4-1; CDR3 length: 16; J gene: TRBJ1-2; CDR3 protein: CASHLGRGMGNYGYTF; CDR3 DNA: TGCGCCAGCCACTTAGGACGAGGGATGGGGAACTATGGCTACACCTTC
D gene: .; clone size: few; V gene: TRBV4-1; CDR3 length: 16; J gene: TRBJ2-1; CDR3 protein: CASSRQVVSSYNEQFF; CDR3 DNA: TGCGCCAGCAGCCGACAGGTTGTGAGCTCCTACAATGAGCAGTTCTTC
D gene: TRBD1; clone size: many; V gene: TRBV20-1; CDR3 length: 14; J gene: TRBJ1-5; CDR3 protein: CSASGTGGHQPQHF; CDR3 DNA: TGCAGTGCCTCCGGGACAGGGGGCCATCAGCCCCAGCATTTT
D gene: .; clone size: few; V gene: TRBV11-2; CDR3 length: 14; J gene: TRBJ1-4; CDR3 protein: CASSFTATNEKLFF; CDR3 DNA: TGTGCCAGCAGCTTCACAGCAACTAATGAAAAACTGTTTTTT
D gene: .; clone size: many; V gene: TRBV5-1; CDR3 length: 14; J gene: TRBJ2-5; CDR3 protein: CASSPEAPQETQYF; CDR3 DNA: TGCGCCAGCAGCCCAGAGGCCCCACAGGAGACCCAGTACTTC
D gene: .; clone size: many; V gene: TRBV20-1; CDR3 length: 16; J gene: TRBJ2-3; CDR3 protein: CSATPLSVGSTDTQYF; CDR3 DNA: TGCAGTGCTACACCCCTTTCGGTGGGGAGCACAGATACGCAGTATTTT
D gene: .; clone size: .; V gene: TRBV19; CDR3 length: 20; J gene: TRBJ2-1; CDR3 protein: CASSVRQGTMGRASYNEQFF; CDR3 DNA: TGTGCCAGTAGTGTTCGGCAGGGAACAATGGGACGAGCCTCCTACAATGAGCAGTTCTTC